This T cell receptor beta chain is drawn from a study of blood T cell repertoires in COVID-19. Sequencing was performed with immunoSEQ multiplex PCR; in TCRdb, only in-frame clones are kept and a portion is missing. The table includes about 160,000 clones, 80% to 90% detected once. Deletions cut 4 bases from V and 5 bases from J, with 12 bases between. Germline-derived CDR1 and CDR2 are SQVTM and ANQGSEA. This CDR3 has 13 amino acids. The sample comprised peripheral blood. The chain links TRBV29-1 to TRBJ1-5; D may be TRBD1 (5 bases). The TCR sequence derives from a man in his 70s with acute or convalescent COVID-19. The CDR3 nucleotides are TGCAGCGTTGCACAGGATGCCTATCAGCCCCAGCATTTT. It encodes CSVAQDAYQPQHF.